A single sample gave rise to the 25 T cell receptor beta chains below, sequenced in a study of T cell responses to AZD1222 COVID-19 vaccine. Generated by immunoSEQ multiplex PCR, the TCRdb table keeps only in-frame clones and is missing some. Of about 200,000 clones listed, approximately 94% are singletons. Here the sequenced sample was peripheral blood, taken 28 days after the second AZD1222 dose. These receptors were taken from an adult who received the AZD1222 COVID-19 vaccine.

A single count supports this clone. V is TRBV28 and J is TRBJ2-7; TRBD2 is a possible D gene (5 bases). Germline assignment: CDR1 MDHEN and CDR2 SYDVKM. The germline V and J ends were trimmed by 3 bases and 0 bases, with 9 bases remaining between them. The CDR3 totals 14 residues. CDR3 DNA sequence: TGTGCCAGCAGTTTCCAGGCGGGCTCCTACGAGCAGTACTTC. Its translation: CASSFQAGSYEQYF.

The V call is TRBV6-5, the J call TRBJ2-1; D perhaps matches TRBD2 (5 bases). CDR1 is MNHEY, CDR2 SVGAGI, per germline. The CDR3 runs 13 residues. V was cut by 4 bases and J by 1 base, with 5 bases left in between. The CDR3 region has the DNA TGTGCCAGCAGTTCGGGGTCCTACAATGAGCAGTTCTTC. This gives the protein CASSSGSYNEQFF.

This clone was seen just once. The CDR3 loop is CASSPGRGVQPQHF. The CDR3 DNA follows: TGTGCCAGCTCACCGGGTCGAGGGGTACAGCCCCAGCATTTT. This chain joins TRBV18 and TRBJ1-5; D might be TRBD1 (5 bases). The germline CDR1 and CDR2 sequences are KGHSH and LQKENI. The ends were cut back, 3 bases at V and 7 bases at J, with 13 bases in the middle. There are 14 residues in the CDR3.

The chain joins TRBV29-1 to TRBJ1-6; TRBD1 matches at 11 bases. Germline V gene data show CDR1 as SQVTM and CDR2 as ANQGSEA. With 5 bases clipped from V and 7 bases from J, the junction kept 1 base outside the gene matches. CDR3 length: 13 amino acids. DNA for the CDR3: TGCAGCGTTAGGGACAGGGGGAATTCACCCCTCCACTTT. As protein: CSVRDRGNSPLHF. The whole variable domain, remainder taken from reference TRBV29-1 and TRBJ1-6, is SAVISQKPSRDICQRGTSLTIQCQVDSQVTMMFWYRQQPGQSLTLIATANQGSEATYESGFVIDKFPISRPNLTFSTLTVSNMSPEDSSIYLCSVRDRGNSPLHFGNGTRLTVT.

In the case of this clone: This sample also contains other DNA sequences that code for the same CDR3. V usage is TRBV9 and J usage is TRBJ2-6, with D tentatively TRBD1 (5 bases). CDR1 and CDR2 (germline): SGDLS, YYNGEE. This CDR3 is 15 amino acids long. V shed 0 bases and J shed 4 bases, with 8 bases lying between them. CDR3 DNA sequence: TGTGCCAGCAGCGTAGGGGGCGCCGGGGCCAACGTCCTGACTTTC. It translates to CASSVGGAGANVLTF.

This chain connects TRBV5-8 to TRBJ2-2, with a possible D match to TRBD2 (6 bases). The CDR3 extends over 15 amino acids. Trimming took off 4 bases at V and 5 bases at J, with 15 bases between the two ends. The germline CDR1 and CDR2 sequences are SGHTS and YDEGEE. DNA of the CDR3: TGTGCCAGCAGCCCGGGACTTGCCAGAACCGGGGAGCTGTTTTTT. Translating it yields CASSPGLARTGELFF.

CDR3 nucleotides: TGTGCCAGCAGCCTTACAGGGGGCGCGGGTGAAAAACTGTTTTTT. Its translation: CASSLTGGAGEKLFF. The chain is built from TRBV7-3 and TRBJ1-4, with 9 bases fitting TRBD1. Germline V gene data show CDR1 as SGHTA and CDR2 as FQGTGA. J lost 7 bases, V lost 5 bases, and 8 bases had no gene match. The CDR3 has 15 amino acids.

The chain joins TRBV3-1 (or the pseudogene TRBV3-2) to TRBJ2-5, with unresolved D. The CDR3 runs 14 residues. V shed 4 bases and J shed 4 bases, with 13 bases lying between them. Germline V CDR1 and CDR2: LGHDT, YNNKEL (reference sequence). The CDR3 protein is CASSPPRAPETQYF. The CDR3 DNA reads as TGTGCCAGCAGCCCACCTAGGGCCCCAGAGACCCAGTACTTC.

The chain uses TRBV9 and TRBJ1-5; TRBD1 agrees at 8 bases. CDR1 is SGDLS, CDR2 YYNGEE, per germline. The CDR3 spans 16 residues. V shed 2 bases, J shed 0 bases, and the junction held 4 bases outside the gene matches. The CDR3: CASSVGQGGSNQPQHF. In nucleotides, the CDR3 is TGTGCCAGCAGCGTCGGACAGGGTGGTAGCAATCAGCCCCAGCATTTT.

The rearrangement uses TRBV10-3 and TRBJ2-7, with 9 bases aligning to TRBD2. J was trimmed by 4 bases and V by 3 bases; bases with no gene match: 7. This CDR3 is 15 amino acids long. The germline gives CDR1 ENHRY, CDR2 SYGVKD. CDR3: CAISDGGGVGYEQYF. In nucleotides, the CDR3 is TGTGCCATCAGTGATGGCGGGGGGGTTGGGTACGAGCAGTACTTC.

The chain has TRBV11-3 and TRBJ2-7; D possibly corresponds to TRBD1 (6 bases). Trimming cost V 5 bases and J 5 bases, with 19 bases left between them. CDR3 length: 15 residues. The germline V gene has CDR1 SGHNT and CDR2 YENEEA. CDR3 DNA sequence: TGTGCCAGCAGCCCAGCCCTGGGACACACCGACGAGCAGTACTTC. This encodes CASSPALGHTDEQYF. The entire variable domain, with the rest obtained from reference TRBV11-3 and TRBJ2-7, is as follows: EAGVVQSPRYKIIEKKQPVAFWCNPISGHNTLYWYLQNLGQGPELLIRYENEEAVDDSQLPKDRFSAERLKGVDSTLKIQPAELGDSAVYLCASSPALGHTDEQYFGPGTRLTVT.

The chain uses TRBV6-2 or TRBV6-3 and TRBJ1-5; D is undetermined. With 2 bases removed from V and 5 bases from J, the gap between germline ends came to 7 bases. The CDR3 contains 13 residues. Looked up from germline, CDR1 is MNHEY and CDR2 is SVGEGT. The CDR3, as DNA: TGTGCCAGCAGTTACCTCGCTTATCAGCCCCAGCATTTT. Residues: CASSYLAYQPQHF.

The chain employs TRBV3-1 (or the pseudogene TRBV3-2) and TRBJ1-6, with a possible D match to TRBD1 (5 bases). The CDR3 contains 15 residues. Trimming pared 1 base from V and 10 bases from J, leaving 14 bases between. Germline assignment: CDR1 LGHDT and CDR2 YNNKEL (reference sequence). The CDR3: CASSQVGQGQSPLHF. In DNA form, the CDR3 reads TGTGCCAGCAGCCAAGTAGGCCAGGGTCAGTCACCCCTCCACTTT.

A single count supports this clone. The rearrangement uses TRBV30 and TRBJ1-6; D perhaps matches TRBD1 (5 bases). Trimming cost V 1 base and J 7 bases, with 14 bases left between them. CDR3 size: 15 residues. Germline CDR1 GTSNPN, CDR2 SVGIG (reference sequence). CDR3 coding DNA: TGTGCCTGGAGTGGGAGGGGAAGGGGAAATTCACCCCTCCACTTT. This gives the protein CAWSGRGRGNSPLHF.

The chain recombines TRBV19 with TRBJ1-3, with 7 positions matching TRBD1. CDR1 LNHDA and CDR2 SQIVND come from the germline V gene (reference sequence). V shed 5 bases, J shed 6 bases, and the junction held 10 bases outside the gene matches. The CDR3 consists of 15 residues. CDR3 in amino acids: CASSPSTGYENTIYF. The CDR3 nucleotides are TGTGCCAGTAGTCCGTCGACAGGGTACGAAAACACCATATATTTT. Looking up the rest from reference TRBV19 and TRBJ1-3 gives the full variable domain: DGGITQSPKYLFRKEGQNVTLSCEQNLNHDAMYWYRQDPGQGLRLIYYSQIVNDFQKGDIAEGYSVSREKKESFPLTVTSAQKNPTAFYLCASSPSTGYENTIYFGEGSWLTVV.

This clone was found once. CDR3 bases: TGTGCCAGCAGTTACTCGATATCCCGGGACAGGTGGTCCAATGAGCAGTTCTTC. Translation gives CASSYSISRDRWSNEQFF. The V and J genes are TRBV6-2 or TRBV6-3 and TRBJ2-1, with 8 nucleotides matching TRBD1. Germline trimming cut 0 bases from V and 6 bases from J; bases unmatched to any gene: 13. Germline values: CDR1 MNHEY, CDR2 SVGEGT. The CDR3 spans 18 residues.

CDR3 nucleotide sequence: TGTGCCAGCAGCTTGTACAGTTCATCTCGATGGGAAGCTTTCTTT. Amino acids: CASSLYSSSRWEAFF. V usage is TRBV7-2 and J usage is TRBJ1-1; D call uncertain. The ends were cut back, 3 bases at V and 8 bases at J, with 19 bases in the middle. The CDR3 consists of 15 residues. Germline V lookup: CDR1 SGHTA, CDR2 FQGNSA.

The chain joins TRBV19 to TRBJ1-2; the D is unclear. Between the trimmed V and J ends, which lost 7 bases and 1 base, there was a span of 7 bases. Per the germline V gene, CDR1 is LNHDA and CDR2 is SQIVND (reference sequence). The CDR3 loop spans 12 amino acids. Here the CDR3 reads CASKGGNYGYTF. CDR3 DNA: TGTGCCAGTAAGGGAGGTAACTATGGCTACACCTTC.

The chain is built from TRBV19 and TRBJ1-5; TRBD1 aligns across 8 bases. CDR1 is LNHDA, CDR2 SQIVND, per germline (reference sequence). Trimming at V came to 1 base and at J to 3 bases, leaving 2 bases not matched to a gene. The CDR3 has 15 amino acids. The CDR3 loop is CASSIGDRINQPQHF. Here the CDR3 DNA reads TGTGCCAGTAGTATAGGGGACAGGATCAATCAGCCCCAGCATTTT.

The chain carries TRBV29-1 and TRBJ1-1; the D is unclear. Germline V gene data show CDR1 as SQVTM and CDR2 as ANQGSEA. CDR3 length: 10 amino acids. The germline V and J ends were trimmed by 7 bases and 3 bases, with 6 bases remaining between them. DNA for the CDR3: TGCAGCGCCCAGTACACTGAAGCTTTCTTT. Residues: CSAQYTEAFF.

The genes are TRBV7-8 and TRBJ1-2, with a tentative D call TRBD1 (5 bases). V dropped 4 bases and J dropped 10 bases, with 19 bases sitting between them. This CDR3 spans 14 amino acids. The V gene's germline CDR1 is SGHVS and CDR2 FQNEAQ. The CDR3 DNA reads as TGTGCCAGCAGCTCGGGGGGGGAAGGAAGCCCCTACACCTTC. Translated: CASSSGGEGSPYTF.

The rearrangement joins TRBV28 to TRBJ2-3; unclear D gene. The CDR3 runs to 14 residues. The germline gives CDR1 MDHEN, CDR2 SYDVKM. The V gene lost 10 bases and the J gene lost 2 bases, with 16 bases spanning the gap. The CDR3 nucleotides are TGTGCCACGTGGGCCCCCCAAAACACAGATACGCAGTATTTT. Translating gives CATWAPQNTDTQYF.

This clone showed up just once. V and J are TRBV10-1 and TRBJ2-3; 8 bases agree with TRBD2. The germline gives CDR1 WNHNN, CDR2 SYGVQD (reference sequence). V gave up 3 bases and J gave up 0 bases; unmatched junction bases: 11. The CDR3 is made up of 18 amino acids. The CDR3 DNA sequence: TGCGCCAGCAGTGATGGACGGGGGGGACCCTACAGCACAGATACGCAGTATTTT. It translates to CASSDGRGGPYSTDTQYF.

In nucleotides, the CDR3 is TGTGCCAGCAGTACGGTTAGCAATCAGCCCCAGCATTTT. Protein sequence: CASSTVSNQPQHF. The chain employs TRBV7-9 and TRBJ1-5; no reliable D call. The V end lost 6 bases, the J end lost 0 bases, and 6 bases lay between the germline ends. Looked up from germline, CDR1 is SEHNR and CDR2 is FQNEAQ (reference sequence). The CDR3 runs to 13 residues.

This chain links TRBV7-8 with TRBJ1-4; D might be TRBD1 (6 bases). The V gene's germline CDR1 is SGHVS and CDR2 FQNEAQ. V shed 6 bases and J shed 4 bases, with 15 bases lying between them. The CDR3 contains 15 residues. This CDR3 is CASSPEGVYNEKLFF. As DNA, the CDR3 is TGTGCCAGCAGTCCCGAGGGGGTCTATAATGAAAAACTGTTTTTT.